Each of the 16 T cell receptor beta chains below was sequenced from the same sample in a study of OX40 agonist ivuxolimab in advanced cancers. Generated by immunoSEQ multiplex PCR, the TCRdb table keeps only in-frame clones and is missing some. Of 75,000 to 100,000 clones in the sample, around nine tenths were seen once. The sequences come from CD4+ or CD8+ T cells sorted from blood, collected in a trial of the OX40 agonist ivuxolimab. The source is an adult with an advanced solid tumor such as melanoma, head and neck, liver or kidney cancer.

The chain couples TRBV18 to TRBJ2-7, with D unclear. Trimming took off 1 base at V and 3 bases at J, with 10 bases between the two ends. Germline V gene sequence: CDR1 KGHSH, CDR2 LQKENI. This CDR3 is built from 14 residues. Here the CDR3 reads CASSPRNGYYEQYF. CDR3 bases: TGTGCCAGCTCACCACGGAACGGATACTACGAGCAGTACTTC.

This clone turned up a few times. The chain employs TRBV4-1 and TRBJ2-1; D is possibly TRBD2 (5 bases). Per the germline V gene, CDR1 is MGHRA and CDR2 is YSYEKL. The CDR3 covers 12 residues. The V end was cut by 5 bases, the J end by 14 bases, with 16 bases between. CDR3 coding DNA: TGCGCCAGCAGCAGGAGGCCCCCTAGGAAGTTCTTC. It is translated as CASSRRPPRKFF.

The rearrangement links TRBV30 to TRBJ2-7, with 8 bases fitting TRBD2. This CDR3 region has 17 residues. J gave up 7 bases and V 0 bases, and 17 bases lay outside the gene matches. Germline V gives CDR1 GTSNPN, CDR2 SVGIG (reference sequence). This CDR3 is CAWSVGREEGRAGEQYF. CDR3 nucleotide sequence: TGTGCCTGGAGTGTAGGGCGGGAGGAGGGCCGGGCGGGGGAGCAGTACTTC.

The chain recombines TRBV7-6 with TRBJ2-1; TRBD2 might be the D (6 bases). CDR1 and CDR2 (germline): SGHVS, FNYEAQ. CDR3 length: 13 residues. Trimming cost V 1 base and J 8 bases, with 9 bases left between them. The CDR3 nucleotides are TGTGCCAGCAGCTTAGACGGGGGTTATGAGCAGTTCTTC. Its translation is CASSLDGGYEQFF.

The rearrangement links TRBV29-1 to TRBJ2-7; D possibly corresponds to TRBD1 (6 bases). Germline-derived CDR1 and CDR2 are SQVTM and ANQGSEA. The V end lost 6 bases, the J end lost 1 base, and 19 bases lay between the germline ends. The CDR3 length is 15 residues. The CDR3 nucleotides are TGCAGCGTAGACTCGCCCGGACAGCAATCCTACGAGCAGTACTTC. This encodes CSVDSPGQQSYEQYF.

In this sample, this clone turned up once. This chain links TRBV11-3 with TRBJ1-4, with D unclear. The CDR3 is 12 amino acids. V lost 7 bases to trimming and J lost 8 bases, with 11 bases between them. Per germline, CDR1 SGHNT and CDR2 YENEEA. In DNA form, the CDR3 reads TGTGCCAGCACCCGCGGTTCGGAAAAACTGTTTTTT. Protein sequence: CASTRGSEKLFF.

The rearrangement uses TRBV19 and TRBJ2-7, with a possible D match to TRBD1 (8 bases). The CDR3 length is 14 residues. Germline CDR1 LNHDA, CDR2 SQIVND (reference sequence). With 4 bases removed from V and 6 bases from J, the gap between germline ends came to 16 bases. In nucleotides, the CDR3 is TGTGCCAGTAGTAGAGCGGGACAGGAGGCCGAGCAGTACTTC. Residues: CASSRAGQEAEQYF.

This clone was picked up one time. The chain combines TRBV7-2 with TRBJ2-7, with 9 bases identical to TRBD1. V lost 2 bases to trimming and J lost 4 bases; unmatched junction nucleotides: 6. Germline CDR1 SGHTA, CDR2 FQGNSA. The CDR3 contains 15 residues. The CDR3 nucleotides are TGTGCCAGCAGCTTACCGGACAGGGGTGGTTACGAGCAGTACTTC. Its translation: CASSLPDRGGYEQYF.

The V gene is TRBV6-1, the J gene TRBJ2-7, with 7 bases identical to TRBD1. The CDR3 loop spans 14 amino acids. Trimming took 5 bases from V and 5 from J; bases not matched to a gene: 9. The V gene's germline CDR1 is MNHNS and CDR2 SASEGT. CDR3 region: CASSHGDRVNEQYF. CDR3 bases: TGTGCCAGCAGTCACGGTGACAGGGTCAACGAGCAGTACTTC.

The rearrangement links TRBV7-9 to TRBJ1-3; D not resolved. The CDR3 has 15 amino acids. The V end was cut by 0 bases, the J end by 0 bases, with 6 bases between. Germline V lookup: CDR1 SEHNR, CDR2 FQNEAQ (reference sequence). This CDR3 is CASSLAGSSGNTIYF. CDR3 coding DNA: TGTGCCAGCAGCTTAGCTGGGAGCTCTGGAAACACCATATATTTT.

The chain couples TRBV7-2 to TRBJ2-1, with unresolved D. The CDR3 runs to 15 residues. Looked up from germline, CDR1 is SGHTA and CDR2 is FQGNSA. V lost 1 base and J lost 1, with 8 bases in between. CDR3 sequence (DNA): TGTGCCAGCAGCTTAGGGTCTGGGTCCTACAATGAGCAGTTCTTC. Amino acid sequence: CASSLGSGSYNEQFF.

This chain uses TRBV5-1 with TRBJ2-1; D unclear. V shed 0 bases and J shed 1 base, with 8 bases lying between them. Germline V gene lookup returns CDR1 SGHRS and CDR2 YFSETQ. The CDR3 totals 15 residues. CDR3: CASSLGSLSYNEQFF. The DNA for the CDR3 is TGCGCCAGCAGCTTGGGTTCTCTGTCCTACAATGAGCAGTTCTTC.

This rearrangement joins TRBV5-8 to TRBJ2-7, with a weak D call TRBD1 (5 bases). CDR1 and CDR2 (germline): SGHTS, YDEGEE. CDR3 size: 14 residues. Trimming left V 3 bases short and J 7 bases short, with 17 bases between. CDR3 sequence reads: CASSSPVRAGEQYF. CDR3 sequence (DNA): TGTGCCAGCAGCTCGCCAGTAAGAGCAGGGGAGCAGTACTTC.

The rearrangement links TRBV4-2 to TRBJ1-1; maybe TRBD1 (5 bases). The CDR3 totals 15 residues. The V gene lost 0 bases and the J gene lost 0 bases, with 8 bases spanning the gap. From germline, CDR1 is LGHNA and CDR2 YNFKEQ. CDR3 loop: CASSQDPGLNTEAFF. The CDR3 nucleotides are TGTGCCAGCAGCCAAGATCCAGGGTTGAACACTGAAGCTTTCTTT.

This chain links TRBV7-9 with TRBJ2-7, with D perhaps assigned TRBD1 or TRBD2 (5 bases each). Per the germline V gene, CDR1 is SEHNR and CDR2 is FQNEAQ (reference sequence). The CDR3 is 12 amino acids. Trimming removed 5 bases at V and 9 bases at J, with 14 bases between. The CDR3 loop reads CASSPGTAGQYF. Written as DNA, the CDR3 is TGTGCCAGCAGCCCCGGGACCGCGGGGCAGTACTTC.

V gene TRBV9 combines with J gene TRBJ1-1, with no clear D. The germline CDR1 and CDR2 sequences are SGDLS and YYNGEE. Trimming removed 3 bases at V and 2 bases at J, with 11 bases between. The CDR3 runs 14 residues. CDR3 coding DNA: TGTGCCAGCAGCGCTAGTTTAGGAAACACTGAAGCTTTCTTT. It encodes CASSASLGNTEAFF.